Below, one TCR beta chain is given with its context. The sample comes from a study of blood T cell repertoires in COVID-19. Study background: Acute and convalescent COVID-19 samples came from the United States, Italy and Spain. Sources were T cells, B-cell-depleted T cells, or PBMCs; the material itself was cDNA or gDNA.

The CDR3 covers 12 residues. Germline V gene data show CDR1 as LNHNV and CDR2 as YYDKDF (reference sequence). Trimming pared 4 bases from V and 5 bases from J, leaving 8 bases between. Original processing notes: Estimates of nucleated cell counts were drawn from the amplification of reference gene primers. Measured with immunoSEQ multiplex PCR; TCRdb has only the in-frame clones, and not every one. V and J calls plus clone size are reproduced from that table; the DNA served to infer D and trimming. The table records fewer than 300,000 clones, approximately 80% of them present only once. This rearrangement joins TRBV15 to TRBJ2-5; D uncertain. This clonotype was obtained from a human donor in a cohort sampled during active COVID-19. Sequenced material: peripheral blood. The CDR3 DNA follows: TGTGCCACCAGCAAGCCATGGGAGACCCAGTACTTC. The encoded protein is CATSKPWETQYF.